The clone carrying this TCR beta chain was seen many times. Its target is not known. The sample is drawn from a study of early T cells in non-severe SARS-CoV-2 infection. Overall study context: Chains were not paired, and sequencing was done on bulk RNA from unsorted whole blood. Findings of the study overall: Anti-spike CD8 responses were favored by VDJdb matching, which missed private and CD4 specificities.

TCRdb redid the calling of the 5' RACE reads with MiXCR, one entry per CDR3 protein. The sample holds tens of thousands of distinct CDR3 sequences, around a tenth seen once. CDR3 length equals 14 residues. In germline, CDR1 is SEHNR, CDR2 FQNEAQ (reference sequence). J gave up 4 bases and V 4 bases, and 4 bases lay outside the gene matches. V gene TRBV7-9 combines with J gene TRBJ2-5; the match to TRBD1 covers 9 bases. Material: whole blood. This clonotype was sampled from an adult who was a healthcare worker with PCR-confirmed SARS-CoV-2 infection or an uninfected control (not recorded which). The CDR3 protein is CASSSGTGSETQYF. DNA of the CDR3: TGTGCCAGCAGCTCGGGGACAGGGTCAGAGACCCAGTACTTC.